This T cell receptor (beta chain) was captured by sequencing in a study of T cell clones after liver transplantation. The CDR3 length is 15 residues. CDR1 SGHTA and CDR2 FQGNSA come from the germline V gene. Trimming took 6 bases from V and 1 from J, leaving 16 bases between them. Data came from immunoSEQ multiplex PCR; TCRdb stores just in-frame clones and leaves some out. The sample holds more than 65,000 clones, around 80% seen once. The receptor was derived from a human patient who received a liver transplant. Some T cells may arise from the graft donor. Material: CD4+ T cells from blood, obtained 12 months after liver transplant. This chain joins TRBV7-2 and TRBJ2-7; D is perhaps TRBD1 or TRBD2 (5 bases each). As DNA, the CDR3 is TGTGCCAGCAGTTATACCGGGACGGAGTCCTACGAGCAGTACTTC. Translation: CASSYTGTESYEQYF. Variable domain in full (rest from reference TRBV7-2 and TRBJ2-7): GAGVSQSPSNKVTEKGKDVELRCDPISGHTALYWYRQSLGQGLEFLIYFQGNSAPDKSGLPSDRFSAERTGGSVSTLTIQRTQQEDSAVYLCASSYTGTESYEQYFGPGTRLTVT.